The T cell receptor (beta chain) described here comes from a study of blood T cell repertoires in COVID-19. Study details: Researchers got acute and convalescent COVID-19 samples from the United States, Italy and Spain. T cells, B-cell-depleted T cells, or PBMCs supplied cDNA or gDNA.

Original handling: Cell counts per sample came from amplifying reference gene primers. The method was immunoSEQ multiplex PCR; TCRdb's version includes in-frame clones alone and lacks a portion of them. D and trimming come from the DNA, and the V and J calls and clone size come from that table. The sample yields approximately 99,000 clones, 84% seen once. Germline lookup yields CDR1 SGDLS and CDR2 YYNGEE. This CDR3 has 16 residues. Losses at the gene ends were 3 bases for V and 6 bases for J; bases not matched to a gene: 9. Material for sequencing was peripheral blood. The sequence was obtained from a man in his 70s with active or convalescent COVID-19. V is TRBV9 and J is TRBJ2-5, with 12 bases that match TRBD2. The CDR3 spells CASSGPATSGGKTQYF. The CDR3, as DNA: TGTGCCAGCAGCGGCCCAGCGACTAGCGGGGGCAAGACCCAGTACTTC.